This is a list of T cell receptor beta chains from one sample in a study of T cells in Graves' hyperthyroidism and ophthalmopathy. TCRdb passed the multiplex PCR reads through MiXCR, listing each CDR3 protein once. The sample records 500,000 to 600,000 distinct CDR3 sequences, approximately 49% being singletons. Source material: peripheral blood or thyroid tissue (not recorded which). All receptors derive from an adult woman with Graves' disease, either hyperthyroidism or ophthalmopathy (not recorded which). CDR3s include the opening cysteine and the closing phenylalanine or tryptophan. The order of the fields is J gene, V gene, D gene, clone size, CDR3 DNA, CDR3 protein. D genes are given only for firm matches. The size field is filled for only some rows; it gives once, few, many or a size class.

j_call: TRBJ1-5; v_call: TRBV28; d_call: .; clone_size: few; cdr3_nt: TGTGCCAGCAGCACAGGTCCCGGGGGACCCCAGCATTTT; cdr3_aa: CASSTGPGGPQHF
j_call: TRBJ1-6; v_call: TRBV20-1; d_call: .; clone_size: many; cdr3_nt: TGCAGTGCCCTATCAGGAGTTAGTAATTCACCCCTCCACTTT; cdr3_aa: CSALSGVSNSPLHF
j_call: TRBJ1-5; v_call: TRBV28; d_call: .; clone_size: .; cdr3_nt: TGTGCCAGCAGTTTATGGTCGGGGTGGGATCAGCCCCAGCATTTT; cdr3_aa: CASSLWSGWDQPQHF
j_call: TRBJ2-2; v_call: TRBV10-3; d_call: TRBD1; clone_size: many; cdr3_nt: TGTGCCATCGGACAGGCGAACACCGGGGAGCTGTTTTTT; cdr3_aa: CAIGQANTGELFF
j_call: TRBJ1-2; v_call: TRBV20-1; d_call: .; clone_size: .; cdr3_nt: TGCAGTTCACCCGGGGGCTATGGCTACACCTTC; cdr3_aa: CSSPGGYGYTF
j_call: TRBJ2-2; v_call: TRBV20-1; d_call: TRBD2; clone_size: many; cdr3_nt: TGCAGTGCTAGAGATAGCGGGAGGGCCGTCGGGGAGCTGTTTTTT; cdr3_aa: CSARDSGRAVGELFF
j_call: TRBJ2-7; v_call: TRBV15; d_call: TRBD1; clone_size: once; cdr3_nt: TGTGCCACCAGCAGAGATGGACAGGGTCCCTACGAGCAGTACTTC; cdr3_aa: CATSRDGQGPYEQYF
j_call: TRBJ1-5; v_call: TRBV3-1; d_call: .; clone_size: .; cdr3_nt: TGTGCCAGCAGCCTAACGTCGGGGGGCGGACAGCCCCACCATTTT; cdr3_aa: CASSLTSGGGQPHHF
j_call: TRBJ1-5; v_call: TRBV15; d_call: .; clone_size: .; cdr3_nt: TGTGCCACCAGCAGAGCTCCCTCGGTGCTTGATCAGCCCCAGCATTTT; cdr3_aa: CATSRAPSVLDQPQHF
j_call: TRBJ1-5; v_call: TRBV2; d_call: TRBD1; clone_size: .; cdr3_nt: TGTGCCAGCAGTGGGACAGGGCAACAGCCCCAGCATTTT; cdr3_aa: CASSGTGQQPQHF
j_call: TRBJ1-5; v_call: TRBV10-3; d_call: TRBD1; clone_size: .; cdr3_nt: TGTGCCATCAGTGGGACAGGAGATCAGCCCCAGCATTTT; cdr3_aa: CAISGTGDQPQHF
j_call: TRBJ1-5; v_call: TRBV10-3; d_call: .; clone_size: .; cdr3_nt: TGTGCCATCAGTGGGGCAGCGAGCAATCAGCCCCAGCATTTT; cdr3_aa: CAISGAASNQPQHF
j_call: TRBJ1-1; v_call: TRBV29-1; d_call: .; clone_size: many; cdr3_nt: TGCAGCGGTGGACAGCTGGGCACTGAAGCTTTCTTT; cdr3_aa: CSGGQLGTEAFF
j_call: TRBJ2-7; v_call: TRBV7-9; d_call: .; clone_size: many; cdr3_nt: TGTGCCAGCAGCTTAGAGGCGGGACCCTACGAGCAGTACTTC; cdr3_aa: CASSLEAGPYEQYF
j_call: TRBJ2-6; v_call: TRBV2; d_call: .; clone_size: .; cdr3_nt: TGTGCCAGCAAAACTGGATGGACAGAGTTCTCTGGGGCCAACGTCCTGACTTTC; cdr3_aa: CASKTGWTEFSGANVLTF
j_call: TRBJ2-5; v_call: TRBV20-1; d_call: .; clone_size: many; cdr3_nt: TGCAGTGCTAGTCGGCGGGAGGACAGGGAGACCCAGTACTTC; cdr3_aa: CSASRREDRETQYF
j_call: TRBJ2-6; v_call: TRBV7-9; d_call: .; clone_size: .; cdr3_nt: TGTGCCAGCAGCTTTCTTGGGCAGGGACAACCTGGGGCCAACGTCCTGACTTTC; cdr3_aa: CASSFLGQGQPGANVLTF
j_call: TRBJ2-5; v_call: TRBV29-1; d_call: TRBD1; clone_size: many; cdr3_nt: TGCAGCGACGCCGGGACAGGGAGAGAGACCCAGTACTTC; cdr3_aa: CSDAGTGRETQYF
j_call: TRBJ2-6; v_call: TRBV20-1; d_call: .; clone_size: .; cdr3_nt: TGCAGTGCTAACGGGGTCTCTGGGGCCAACGTCCTGACTTTC; cdr3_aa: CSANGVSGANVLTF
j_call: TRBJ2-7; v_call: TRBV29-1; d_call: TRBD2; clone_size: .; cdr3_nt: TGCAGCGTGCCTACTAGCGGGAGGTCAAATGAGCAGTACTTC; cdr3_aa: CSVPTSGRSNEQYF
j_call: TRBJ2-7; v_call: TRBV29-1; d_call: .; clone_size: .; cdr3_nt: TGCAGCGTTGAAGGGGGACCAGACTACGAGCAGTACTTC; cdr3_aa: CSVEGGPDYEQYF
j_call: TRBJ1-1; v_call: TRBV2; d_call: TRBD1; clone_size: .; cdr3_nt: TGTGCCAGCCGGGGACAGCCGAATACTGAAGCTTCCTTT; cdr3_aa: CASRGQPNTEASF
j_call: TRBJ2-5; v_call: TRBV10-3; d_call: TRBD2; clone_size: few; cdr3_nt: TGTGCCAGCGGTAGCGGGGCGGAGACCCAGTACTTC; cdr3_aa: CASGSGAETQYF
j_call: TRBJ2-6; v_call: TRBV7-8; d_call: .; clone_size: .; cdr3_nt: TGTGCCAGCAGCCCCGGGACTTCTGGGGCCAACGTCCTGACTTTC; cdr3_aa: CASSPGTSGANVLTF
j_call: TRBJ1-2; v_call: TRBV2; d_call: .; clone_size: .; cdr3_nt: TGTGCCAGCAGTGAGATGAGCCCAGGAGGGACCTATGGCTACACCTTC; cdr3_aa: CASSEMSPGGTYGYTF
j_call: TRBJ1-1; v_call: TRBV6-5; d_call: .; clone_size: many; cdr3_nt: TGTGCCAGCAAGACCGTACGGGACATAGACACTGAAGCTTTCTTT; cdr3_aa: CASKTVRDIDTEAFF
j_call: TRBJ2-7; v_call: TRBV29-1; d_call: .; clone_size: once; cdr3_nt: TGCAGCCCGGGAGGTGGGGGCAACGAGCAGTACTTC; cdr3_aa: CSPGGGGNEQYF
j_call: TRBJ1-5; v_call: TRBV19; d_call: .; clone_size: .; cdr3_nt: TGTGCCAGCAGTGAATCCAGCGTGGATCAGCCCCAGCATTTT; cdr3_aa: CASSESSVDQPQHF